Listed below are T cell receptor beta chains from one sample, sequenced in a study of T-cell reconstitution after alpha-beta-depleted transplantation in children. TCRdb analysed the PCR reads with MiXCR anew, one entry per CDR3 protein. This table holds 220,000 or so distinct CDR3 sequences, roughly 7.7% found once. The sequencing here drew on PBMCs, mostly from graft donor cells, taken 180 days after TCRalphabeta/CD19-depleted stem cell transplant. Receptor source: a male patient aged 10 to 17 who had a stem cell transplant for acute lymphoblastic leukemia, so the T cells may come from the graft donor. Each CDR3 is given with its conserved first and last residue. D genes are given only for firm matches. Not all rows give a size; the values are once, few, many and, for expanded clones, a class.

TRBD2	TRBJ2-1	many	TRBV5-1	CASSSPSGGAGNEQFF	TGCGCCAGCAGCTCACCTAGCGGGGGGGCCGGTAATGAGCAGTTCTTC
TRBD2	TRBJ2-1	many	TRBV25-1	CASSPKGLAGRIYNEQFF	TGTGCCAGCAGTCCAAAGGGACTAGCGGGTCGGATTTACAATGAGCAGTTCTTC
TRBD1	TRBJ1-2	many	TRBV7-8	CASSLDRGQGYTF	TGTGCCAGCAGCCTCGACAGGGGGCAGGGCTACACCTTC
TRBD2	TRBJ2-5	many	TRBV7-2	CASSSGLGQETQYF	TGTGCCAGCAGCTCCGGACTAGGCCAAGAGACCCAGTACTTC
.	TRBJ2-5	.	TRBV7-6	CASSFGTYQETQYF	TGTGCCAGCAGCTTCGGGACCTATCAAGAGACCCAGTACTTC
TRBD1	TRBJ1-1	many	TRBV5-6	CASSLTGTGKTEAFF	TGTGCCAGCAGCTTGACCGGGACAGGGAAGACTGAAGCTTTCTTT
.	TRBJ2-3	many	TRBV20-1	CSVRGGWGDTQYF	TGCAGTGTTCGAGGGGGTTGGGGAGATACGCAGTATTTT
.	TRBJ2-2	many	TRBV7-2	CASSFRSGELFF	TGTGCCAGCAGCTTTCGGTCCGGGGAGCTGTTTTTT
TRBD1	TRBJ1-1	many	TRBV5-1	CASSLAPGQGTEAFF	TGCGCCAGCAGCTTGGCCCCGGGACAGGGAACTGAAGCTTTCTTT
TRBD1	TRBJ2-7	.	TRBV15	CATSSGEKQGALYEQYF	TGTGCCACCAGCAGCGGAGAGAAACAGGGGGCGCTTTACGAGCAGTACTTC
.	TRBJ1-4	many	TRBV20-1	CSARRGGNEKLFF	TGCAGTGCTAGGAGAGGGGGTAATGAAAAACTGTTTTTT
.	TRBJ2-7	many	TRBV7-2	CASSEGSYEQYF	TGTGCCAGCTCCGAGGGTTCCTACGAGCAGTACTTC
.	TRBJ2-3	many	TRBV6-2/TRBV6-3	CASSGQLALDTQYF	TGTGCCAGCAGCGGACAGTTAGCTTTAGATACGCAGTATTTT
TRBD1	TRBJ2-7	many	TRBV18	CASSPGQFFYEQYF	TGTGCCAGCTCCCCGGGACAGTTTTTCTACGAGCAGTACTTC
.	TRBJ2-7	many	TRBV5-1	CASSMPTGSSYEQYF	TGCGCCAGCTCGATGCCTACAGGGAGCTCCTACGAGCAGTACTTC
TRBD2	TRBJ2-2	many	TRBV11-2	CASSLGASGTSGSWTGELFF	TGTGCCAGCAGCTTAGGGGCTTCCGGGACTAGCGGGAGTTGGACCGGGGAGCTGTTTTTT
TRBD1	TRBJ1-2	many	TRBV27	CASSSGTGQIYGYTF	TGTGCCAGCAGTTCAGGGACAGGGCAAATCTATGGCTACACCTTC
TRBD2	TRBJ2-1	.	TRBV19	CASSITSGRRNEQFF	TGTGCCAGTAGTATCACTAGCGGGAGGCGGAATGAGCAGTTCTTC
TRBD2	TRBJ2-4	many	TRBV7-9	CASSVDRTSGGGLAKNIQYF	TGTGCCAGCAGCGTCGATCGGACTAGCGGGGGAGGCTTAGCCAAAAACATTCAGTACTTC
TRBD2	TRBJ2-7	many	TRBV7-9	CASSRAGEAYEQYF	TGTGCCAGCAGCCGGGCGGGGGAGGCCTACGAGCAGTACTTC
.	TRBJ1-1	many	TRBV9	CASSVGIGQLTEAFF	TGTGCCAGCAGCGTAGGTATCGGGCAGCTCACTGAAGCTTTCTTT
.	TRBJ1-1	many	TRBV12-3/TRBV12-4	CASSLGGGEAFF	TGTGCCAGCAGTCTTGGGGGAGGTGAAGCTTTCTTT
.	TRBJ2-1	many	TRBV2	CASSAGTVRMDEQFF	TGTGCCAGCAGTGCGGGAACAGTTCGTATGGATGAGCAGTTCTTC
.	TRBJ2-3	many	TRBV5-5	CASSVGPYDTQYF	TGTGCCAGCAGCGTCGGACCATACGATACGCAGTATTTT
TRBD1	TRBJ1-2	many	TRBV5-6	CASNSRDRGHYGYTF	TGTGCCAGCAACTCCCGGGACAGGGGGCACTATGGCTACACCTTC
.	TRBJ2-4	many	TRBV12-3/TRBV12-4	CASSAPPWPNIQYF	TGTGCCAGCAGTGCCCCTCCTTGGCCGAACATTCAGTACTTC
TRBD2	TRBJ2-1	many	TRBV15	CATSRDGGGANNEQFF	TGTGCCACCAGCAGAGATGGCGGGGGGGCCAATAATGAGCAGTTCTTC
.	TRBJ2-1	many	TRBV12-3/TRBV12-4	CASSPGGKNEQFF	TGTGCCAGCAGTCCCGGCGGGAAAAATGAGCAGTTCTTC
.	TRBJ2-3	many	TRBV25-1	CASSDHGGGTDTQYF	TGTGCCAGCAGTGATCATGGGGGCGGCACAGATACGCAGTATTTT
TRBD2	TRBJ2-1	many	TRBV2	CASSGLAGAPYNEQFF	TGTGCCAGCAGTGGGCTAGCGGGGGCCCCATACAATGAGCAGTTCTTC
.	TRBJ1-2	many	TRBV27	CASSLSGDYGYTF	TGTGCCAGCAGTTTATCGGGAGACTATGGCTACACCTTC
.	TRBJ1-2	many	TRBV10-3	CAIGEPRSGYTF	TGTGCCATCGGGGAGCCCCGTTCTGGCTACACCTTC
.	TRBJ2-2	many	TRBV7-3	CASSLGTGELFF	TGTGCCAGCAGTTTAGGCACCGGGGAGCTGTTTTTT
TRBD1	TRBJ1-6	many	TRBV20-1	CSALTGGVRNSPLHF	TGCAGTGCTCTTACAGGGGGCGTTAGGAATTCACCCCTCCACTTT
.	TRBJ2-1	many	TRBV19	CASTHPRSGNNEQFF	TGTGCCAGTACCCACCCTCGTAGCGGTAACAATGAGCAGTTCTTC
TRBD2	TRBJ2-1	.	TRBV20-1	CSARGSAGARYNEQFF	TGCAGTGCTAGAGGATCGGCGGGAGCTAGGTACAATGAGCAGTTCTTC
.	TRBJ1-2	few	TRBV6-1	CASRAPGPDYGYTF	TGTGCCAGCAGAGCACCGGGACCTGACTATGGCTACACCTTC
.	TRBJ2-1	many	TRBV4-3	CASSQKFTLLLNNEQFF	TGCGCCAGCAGCCAAAAGTTCACCCTGTTACTAAACAATGAGCAGTTCTTC
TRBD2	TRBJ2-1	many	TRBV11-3	CASSFGLAGGHEQFF	TGTGCCAGCAGCTTTGGACTAGCGGGAGGGCATGAGCAGTTCTTC
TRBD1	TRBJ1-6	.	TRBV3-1	CASSLRAGQGISPLHF	TGTGCCAGCAGCCTTCGAGCGGGACAGGGAATCTCACCCCTCCACTTT
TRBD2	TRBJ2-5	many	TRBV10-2	CASRGTNFETQYF	TGCGCCAGCAGGGGGACTAACTTTGAGACCCAGTACTTC
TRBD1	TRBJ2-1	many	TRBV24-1	CATSDTGTGGSYEQFF	TGTGCCACCAGTGATACCGGGACAGGGGGCTCGTATGAGCAGTTCTTC
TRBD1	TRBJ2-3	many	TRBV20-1	CSASYRQGTDTQYF	TGCAGTGCTAGTTACCGACAGGGTACAGATACGCAGTATTTT
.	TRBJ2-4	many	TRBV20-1	CSARVQGNIQYF	TGCAGTGCTAGAGTTCAGGGAAACATTCAGTACTTC
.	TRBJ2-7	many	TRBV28	CASSFVGFGREQYF	TGTGCCAGCAGTTTCGTGGGGTTCGGGCGGGAGCAGTACTTC